This TCR beta chain was sequenced during a study of OX40 agonist ivuxolimab in advanced cancers. Looking at the study overall: Ivuxolimab was a fully human IgG2 agonistic monoclonal antibody targeting the costimulatory receptor OX40 (CD134). Intravenous ivuxolimab was administered to patients every 2 weeks at six dose levels: 0.01, 0.1, 0.3, 1.5, 3 and 10 mg/kg. Of the roughly 52 dose-escalation patients, hepatocellular carcinoma was present in about 19, melanoma in approximately 15, renal cell carcinoma in 9 and head and neck cancer in 9. In the dose-escalation cohort, around four fifths of patients were male, and the mean age was roughly 60 years, with a range of about 20 to 90. Prior anti-PD-1, anti-PD-L1 or anti-CTLA-4 therapy was permitted, and checkpoint inhibitors had been received by about 37% of dose-escalation patients. Three dose-escalation patients achieved partial responses, one with hepatocellular carcinoma and two with cutaneous melanoma. Peripheral TCRbeta sequencing was intended to test whether TCR sequence diversity was altered and clonal T-cell expansion was caused by ivuxolimab. The monotherapy dose-escalation portion (N = 52 patients) of the phase I ivuxolimab trial is reported in the paper. The study at large found these results: At doses of 0.1 to 3.0 mg/kg, clonal expansion of both CD4+ and CD8+ blood T cells was observed from baseline to week 6. Partial responders in the 0.1-3.0 mg/kg groups had among the lowest normalized peripheral clonal expansion, especially among CD8+ T cells. The antigen specificity of the peripheral T cells that underwent clonal expansion was not determined. After ivuxolimab, more expanded clones were found on average in CD8+ T cells than in CD4+ T cells. Low levels of normalized T-cell clonal expansion were also seen in some nonresponding patients.

To sequence the TCRbeta CDR3 region, genomic DNA was isolated from the sorted cells. The immunoSEQ Assay was used to sequence the TCRbeta CDR3 regions. The table was pulled from immuneACCESS by TCRdb, which kept in-frame rearrangements only. Such tables lose some clones; where checked, under half of the loss comes from unresolved V genes, and the rest has no known cause. This sample gives approximately 14,000 clones in total; roughly 80% of them show up just once. Clones ranked in the top ten supply 30% to 35% of the sample. On this clone itself: What this receptor recognizes is not known. Per-base qualities were not stored, and no clone one base away is much larger.

Measured from the cysteine to the phenylalanine, the CDR3 is 16 residues long. Only the CDR3 DNA stays, 48 bases, in frame from base 1. Trimming removed 1 base from V and 4 bases from J, leaving 16 bases between the germline ends. The germline V gene (reference sequence) yields SEHNR for CDR1 and FQNEAQ for CDR2. The trial excluded patients who had a history of autoimmune disease or were on systemic immunosuppression. Peripheral blood for TCR sequencing was collected from all dose cohorts at baseline, on cycle 4 day 1, and on cycle 7 day 1. The samples were drawn from a first-in-human, open-label, multicenter phase I dose-escalation trial of ivuxolimab. Adults with locally advanced or metastatic melanoma, renal cell carcinoma, hepatocellular carcinoma or head and neck squamous cell carcinoma were enrolled in the trial. Before TCR sequencing, CD4+ T cells and CD8+ T cells from peripheral blood were sorted into separate populations.

Recombination connected TRBV7-9 to TRBJ1-2, with the identity of the D gene unclear. The origin of this receptor is an adult with an advanced solid tumor such as melanoma, head and neck, liver or kidney cancer. Sequences were derived from CD4+ or CD8+ T cells sorted from blood, sampled in a trial of the OX40 agonist ivuxolimab. In nucleotides, the sequence is TGTGCCAGCAGCTTAGGGACGGCCTCCACCCTCTATGGCTACACCTTC. This sequence encodes CASSLGTASTLYGYTF. With the rest looked up from the reference TRBV7-9 and TRBJ1-2 genes rather than sequenced, the full variable domain is DTGVSQNPRHKITKRGQNVTFRCDPISEHNRLYWYRQTLGQGPEFLTYFQNEAQLEKSRLLSDRFSAERPKGSFSTLEIQRTEQGDSAMYLCASSLGTASTLYGYTFGSGTRLTVV.